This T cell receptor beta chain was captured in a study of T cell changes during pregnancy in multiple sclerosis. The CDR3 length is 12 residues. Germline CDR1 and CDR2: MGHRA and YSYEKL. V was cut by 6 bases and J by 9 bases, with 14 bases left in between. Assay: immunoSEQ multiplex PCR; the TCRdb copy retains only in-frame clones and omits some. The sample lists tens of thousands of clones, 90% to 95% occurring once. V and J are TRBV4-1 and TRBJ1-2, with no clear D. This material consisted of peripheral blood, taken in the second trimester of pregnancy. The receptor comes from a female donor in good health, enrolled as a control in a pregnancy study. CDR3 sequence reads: CASSPVGGSYTF. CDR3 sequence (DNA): TGCGCCAGCAGTCCTGTGGGAGGAAGCTACACCTTC.